This T cell receptor beta chain stems from a study of blood T cells in healthy people across ages. A second PCR of 7 to 11 cycles used a sample-barcoded 5' primer and a J-beta primer mix. TCRdb redid the calling of the 5' RACE reads with MiXCR, one entry per CDR3 protein. This sample has 1,800,000 or so distinct CDR3 sequences, with 39% found just once. Study-level points and caveats: With unsorted PBMCs, a conclusive comparison of naive versus antigen-experienced cells was not possible. Naive T cell percentage strongly correlated with TCR beta diversity.

This clonotype turned up a few times. As yet, its antigen is unknown. Donor samples were obtained from healthy Caucasian individuals from Russia, aged about 6 to 95. There were at least 5.5 micrograms of total RNA extracted from every sample. The CDR3 extends over 15 amino acids. The germline V gene encodes CDR1 SGHRS and CDR2 YFSETQ. Sequenced input: blood. The V gene is TRBV5-1, the J gene TRBJ2-5, with 9 bases lining up with TRBD2. The closer fit of TRBJ2-7 to the DNA end suggests the J call may be wrong. The receptor's source is a human donor in good health. As DNA, the CDR3 is TGCGCCAGCAGCTTCAGGGTAGCGGGAGACAACGAGCAGTACTTC. Its translation is CASSFRVAGDNEQYF.